This paragraph covers one T cell receptor beta chain sequence. V lost 6 bases to trimming and J lost 1 base; unmatched junction nucleotides: 3. This CDR3 is 14 amino acids long. Germline loops: CDR1 MNHEY, CDR2 SVGAGI. The sample comes from a study of blood T cell repertoires in COVID-19. For the study at large: Sample material is recorded as cDNA or gDNA derived from T cells, B-cell-depleted T cells, or PBMCs.

The authors' processing: It was from reference gene primer amplification that nucleated cell counts were estimated. Some clones are missing from TCRdb's copy, which holds only in-frame ones; the method was immunoSEQ multiplex PCR. V, J and clone size reflect that table, while D and trimming were determined from the DNA. The table lists 300,000 to 350,000 clones, 80% to 90% of them singletons, with around 5% in the top ten. The genes are TRBV6-5 and TRBJ1-3, with 7 nucleotides matching TRBD1. The material sequenced was PBMCs or T cells enriched from blood (not recorded which). This TCR was recovered from a man aged 25 to 40 who had recovered from COVID-19. The CDR3 DNA is TGTGCCAGCAGGAAACAGGGGTCTGGAAACACCATATATTTT. It codes for CASRKQGSGNTIYF.